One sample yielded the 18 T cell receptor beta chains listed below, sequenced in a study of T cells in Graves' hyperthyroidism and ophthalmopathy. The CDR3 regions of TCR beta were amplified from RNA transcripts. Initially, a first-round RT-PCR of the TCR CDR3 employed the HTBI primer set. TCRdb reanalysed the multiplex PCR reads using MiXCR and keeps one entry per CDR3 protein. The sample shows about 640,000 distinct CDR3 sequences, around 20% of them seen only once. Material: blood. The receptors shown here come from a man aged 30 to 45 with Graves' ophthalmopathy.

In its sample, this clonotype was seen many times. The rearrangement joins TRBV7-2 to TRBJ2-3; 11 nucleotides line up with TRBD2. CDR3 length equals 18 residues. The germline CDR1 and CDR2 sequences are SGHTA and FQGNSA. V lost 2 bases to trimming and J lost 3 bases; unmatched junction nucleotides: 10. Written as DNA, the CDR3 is TGTGCCAGCAGCTTACTACCTCTAGCGGGAGGAGTAACAGATACGCAGTATTTT. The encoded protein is CASSLLPLAGGVTDTQYF.

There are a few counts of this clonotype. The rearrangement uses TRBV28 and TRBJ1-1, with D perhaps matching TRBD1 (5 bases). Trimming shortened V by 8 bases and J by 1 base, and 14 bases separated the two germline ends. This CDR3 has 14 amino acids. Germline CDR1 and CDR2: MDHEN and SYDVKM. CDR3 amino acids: CASQEGSANTEAFF. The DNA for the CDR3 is TGTGCCAGCCAAGAGGGGTCGGCGAACACTGAAGCTTTCTTT.

The CDR3 is CASSQGQLDQETQYF. The CDR3 DNA is TGCGCCAGCAGCCAGGGACAGCTTGACCAAGAGACCCAGTACTTC. The chain combines TRBV4-1 with TRBJ2-5; 7 bases are shared with TRBD1. The length of the CDR3 is 15 residues. V shed 3 bases and J 0 bases; nucleotides not matched to a gene: 4. The germline CDR1 and CDR2 sequences are MGHRA and YSYEKL.

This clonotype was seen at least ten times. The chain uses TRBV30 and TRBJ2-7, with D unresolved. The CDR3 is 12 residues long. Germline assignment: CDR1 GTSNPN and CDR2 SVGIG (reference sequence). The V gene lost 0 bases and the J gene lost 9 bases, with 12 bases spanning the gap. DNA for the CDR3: TGTGCCTGGAGTGTACACGGGTTGGGGCAGTACTTC. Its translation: CAWSVHGLGQYF. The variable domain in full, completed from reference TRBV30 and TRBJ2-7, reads SQTIHQWPATLVQPVGSPLSLECTVEGTSNPNLYWYRQAAGRGLQLLFYSVGIGQISSEVPQNLSASRPQDRQFILSSKKLLLSDSGFYLCAWSVHGLGQYFGPGTRLTVT.

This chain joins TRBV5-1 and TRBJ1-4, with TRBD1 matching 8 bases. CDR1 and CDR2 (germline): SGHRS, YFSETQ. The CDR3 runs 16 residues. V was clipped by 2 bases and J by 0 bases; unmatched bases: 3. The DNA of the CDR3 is TGCGCCAGCAGCTTAGGGACAGGTTCAACTAATGAAAAACTGTTTTTT. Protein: CASSLGTGSTNEKLFF.

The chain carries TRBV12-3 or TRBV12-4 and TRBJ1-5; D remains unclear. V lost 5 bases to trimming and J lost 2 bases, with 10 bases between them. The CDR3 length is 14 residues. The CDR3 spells CASSPRAGNQPQHF. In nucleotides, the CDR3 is TGTGCCAGCAGTCCCCGGGCGGGCAATCAGCCCCAGCATTTT.

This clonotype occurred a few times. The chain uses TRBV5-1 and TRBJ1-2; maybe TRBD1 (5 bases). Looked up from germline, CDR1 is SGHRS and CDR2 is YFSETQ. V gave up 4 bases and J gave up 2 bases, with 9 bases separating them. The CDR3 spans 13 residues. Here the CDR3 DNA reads TGCGCCAGCAGCAAGACAGTAAACTATGGCTACACCTTC. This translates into CASSKTVNYGYTF.

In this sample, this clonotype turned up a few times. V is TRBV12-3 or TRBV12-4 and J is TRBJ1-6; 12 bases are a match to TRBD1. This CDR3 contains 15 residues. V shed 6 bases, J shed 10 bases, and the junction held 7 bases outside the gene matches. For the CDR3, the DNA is TGTGCCAGCAGCTCCGGGACAGGGGGCCGATCACCCCTCCACTTT. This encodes CASSSGTGGRSPLHF.

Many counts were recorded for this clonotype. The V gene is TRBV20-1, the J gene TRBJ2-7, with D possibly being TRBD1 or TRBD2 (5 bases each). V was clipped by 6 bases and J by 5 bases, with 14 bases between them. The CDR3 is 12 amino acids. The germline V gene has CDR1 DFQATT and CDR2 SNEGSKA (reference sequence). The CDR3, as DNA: TGCAGTGCACGCTTCGGGGCGAACGAGCAGTACTTC. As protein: CSARFGANEQYF.

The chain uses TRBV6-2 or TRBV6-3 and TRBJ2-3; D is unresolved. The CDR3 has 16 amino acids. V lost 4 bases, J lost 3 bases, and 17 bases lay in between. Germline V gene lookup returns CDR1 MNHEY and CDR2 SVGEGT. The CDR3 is CASSSYPPEDTDTQYF. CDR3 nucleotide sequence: TGTGCCAGCAGTTCTTACCCCCCCGAGGATACAGATACGCAGTATTTT.

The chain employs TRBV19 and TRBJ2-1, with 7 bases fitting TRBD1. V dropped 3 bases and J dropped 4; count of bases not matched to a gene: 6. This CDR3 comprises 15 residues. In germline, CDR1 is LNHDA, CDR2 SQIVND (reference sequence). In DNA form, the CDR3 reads TGTGCCAGTAGTATTCGGTGGACAGGTTACAATGAGCAGTTCTTC. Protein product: CASSIRWTGYNEQFF.

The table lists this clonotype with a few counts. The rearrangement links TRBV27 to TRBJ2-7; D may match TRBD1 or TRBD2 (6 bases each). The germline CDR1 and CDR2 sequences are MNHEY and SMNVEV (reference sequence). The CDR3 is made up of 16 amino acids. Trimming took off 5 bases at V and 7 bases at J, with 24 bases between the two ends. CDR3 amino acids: CASSPWGGDTSREQYF. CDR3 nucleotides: TGTGCCAGCAGTCCCTGGGGCGGGGACACCTCAAGGGAGCAGTACTTC.

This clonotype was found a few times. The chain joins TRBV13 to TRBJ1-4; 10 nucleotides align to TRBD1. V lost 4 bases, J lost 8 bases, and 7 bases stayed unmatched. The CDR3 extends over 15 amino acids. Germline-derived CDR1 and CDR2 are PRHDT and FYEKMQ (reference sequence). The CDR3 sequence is CASSSLGTGEEKLFF. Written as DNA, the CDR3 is TGTGCCAGCAGCTCGCTCGGGACAGGGGAGGAAAAACTGTTTTTT. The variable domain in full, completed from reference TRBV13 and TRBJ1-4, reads AAGVIQSPRHLIKEKRETATLKCYPIPRHDTVYWYQQGPGQDPQFLISFYEKMQSDKGSIPDRFSAQQFSDYHSELNMSSLELGDSALYFCASSSLGTGEEKLFFGSGTQLSVL.

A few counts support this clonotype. CDR3 region: CAISEGRGRSDTQYF. The CDR3 region has the DNA TGTGCCATCAGTGAAGGTCGGGGGAGGTCAGATACGCAGTATTTT. The chain joins TRBV10-3 to TRBJ2-3; a possible D gene is TRBD2 (6 bases). V lost 3 bases and J 4 bases, leaving 14 bases between the germline ends. Germline V gene data show CDR1 as ENHRY and CDR2 as SYGVKD. The CDR3 totals 15 residues.

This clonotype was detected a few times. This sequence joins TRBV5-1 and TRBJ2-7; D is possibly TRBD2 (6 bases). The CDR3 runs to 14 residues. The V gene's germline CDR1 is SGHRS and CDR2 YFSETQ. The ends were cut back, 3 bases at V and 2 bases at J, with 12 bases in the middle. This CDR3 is CASSSPGDPYEQYF. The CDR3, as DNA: TGCGCCAGCAGCTCCCCGGGAGATCCCTACGAGCAGTACTTC.

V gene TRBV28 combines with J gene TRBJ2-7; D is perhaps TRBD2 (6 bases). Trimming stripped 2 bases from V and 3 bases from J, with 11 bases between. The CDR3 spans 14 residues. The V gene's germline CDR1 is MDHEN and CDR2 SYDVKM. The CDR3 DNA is TGTGCCAGCAGTTTAACGGGGGAGGACTACGAGCAGTACTTC. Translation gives CASSLTGEDYEQYF.

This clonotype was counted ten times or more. Written as DNA, the CDR3 is TGTGCCAGCTCACCACGTTGGGATCCGAGCACAGATACGCAGTATTTT. It is translated as CASSPRWDPSTDTQYF. The chain is built from TRBV18 and TRBJ2-3; D call uncertain. The CDR3 covers 16 residues. V lost 1 base and J lost 0, with 11 bases in between. CDR1 is KGHSH, CDR2 LQKENI, per germline.

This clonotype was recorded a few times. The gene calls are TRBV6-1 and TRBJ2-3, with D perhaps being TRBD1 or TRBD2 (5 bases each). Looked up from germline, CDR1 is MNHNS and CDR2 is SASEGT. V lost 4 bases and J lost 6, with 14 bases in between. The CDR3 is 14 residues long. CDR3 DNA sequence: TGTGCCAGCAGTGTCTACAGGACTCGTGATACGCAGTATTTT. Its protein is CASSVYRTRDTQYF.